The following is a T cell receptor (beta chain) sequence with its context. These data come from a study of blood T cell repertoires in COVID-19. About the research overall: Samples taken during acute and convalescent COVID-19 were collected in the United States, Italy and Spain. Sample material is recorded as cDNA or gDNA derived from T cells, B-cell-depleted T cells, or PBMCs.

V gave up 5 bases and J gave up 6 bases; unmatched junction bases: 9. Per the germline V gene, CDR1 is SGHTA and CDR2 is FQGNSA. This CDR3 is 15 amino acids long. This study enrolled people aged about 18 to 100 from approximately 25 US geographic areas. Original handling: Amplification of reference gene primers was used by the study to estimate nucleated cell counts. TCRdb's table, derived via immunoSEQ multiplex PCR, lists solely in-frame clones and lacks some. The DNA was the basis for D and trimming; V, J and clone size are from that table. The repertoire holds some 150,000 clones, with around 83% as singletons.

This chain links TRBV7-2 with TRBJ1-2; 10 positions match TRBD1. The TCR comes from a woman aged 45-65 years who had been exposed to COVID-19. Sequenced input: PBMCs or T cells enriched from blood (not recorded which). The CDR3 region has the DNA TGTGCCAGCAGCGGTCGGACAGGGGGAACGGATGGCTACACCTTC. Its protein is CASSGRTGGTDGYTF.